Following are 23 T cell receptor beta chains from one sample sequenced in a study of CD8+CD57+ T cells in acquired aplastic anemia. Before being chosen for sequencing, patients had shown CD8+CD57+ cell expansion by flow cytometry. Genomic DNA served as template for TCR beta VDJ and CDR3 profiling. TCRdb independently ran MiXCR on the reads; one entry per CDR3 protein. The sample records more than 150,000 distinct CDR3 sequences, less than 50% being singletons. Input material: sorted CD4+, CD8+, or CD8+CD57+ T cells (not recorded which) from PBMCs. The receptors come from a human donor with aplastic anemia.

This clonotype was seen ten or more times. The V and J genes are TRBV5-4 and TRBJ1-2; D call uncertain. Looked up from germline, CDR1 is SGHNT and CDR2 is YYREEE (reference sequence). The CDR3 totals 14 residues. The germline V and J ends were trimmed by 0 bases and 3 bases, with 9 bases remaining between them. The CDR3 nucleotides read TGTGCCAGCAGCTTGGTGGCGGTGGACTATGGCTACACCTTC. It specifies CASSLVAVDYGYTF.

The sample holds one count of this clonotype. The genes are TRBV19 and TRBJ2-2; 12 bases are a match to TRBD1. V was pared by 5 bases and J by 7 bases, with 5 bases of the junction left unmatched. Looked up from germline, CDR1 is LNHDA and CDR2 is SQIVND (reference sequence). The CDR3 consists of 15 residues. CDR3 sequence (DNA): TGTGCCAGTAGTGGGACAGGGGGCAGCGGCGGGGAGCTGTTTTTT. As protein: CASSGTGGSGGELFF.

In DNA form, the CDR3 reads TGTGCCATCGGGGACAGGGGGCGTCTCTGGGGCACAGATACGCAGTATTTT. Protein product: CAIGDRGRLWGTDTQYF. V is TRBV10-3 and J is TRBJ2-3, with TRBD1 matching 12 bases. The CDR3 runs 17 residues. Trimming removed 8 bases from V and 1 base from J; junction bases left unmatched: 10. CDR1 ENHRY and CDR2 SYGVKD come from the germline V gene.

This chain joins TRBV20-1 and TRBJ2-7; 8 bases map to TRBD2. V lost 4 bases to trimming and J lost 13 bases; unmatched junction nucleotides: 12. Germline-derived CDR1 and CDR2 are DFQATT and SNEGSKA (reference sequence). The CDR3 consists of 12 residues. CDR3 loop: CSANVLAGILYF. CDR3 sequence (DNA): TGCAGTGCTAATGTATTAGCGGGGATCCTCTACTTC.

The table lists this clonotype with many counts. The J gene is TRBJ2-7, the V gene TRBV5-1; no firm D call. CDR3 size: 15 residues. CDR1 and CDR2 (germline): SGHRS, YFSETQ. V was cut by 4 bases and J by 2 bases, with 16 bases left in between. The chain's CDR3 is CASSPGRSDTYEQYF. DNA of the CDR3: TGCGCCAGCAGCCCCGGACGGAGCGACACCTACGAGCAGTACTTC.

The genes are TRBV19 and TRBJ2-7; 10 nucleotides match TRBD2. The CDR3 has 13 amino acids. CDR1 and CDR2 from the germline V gene are LNHDA and SQIVND (reference sequence). After removal of 7 bases from V and 2 bases from J, the junction contained 2 bases not matched to a gene. The CDR3 sequence is CASKLAGTYEQYF. The CDR3 coding sequence is TGTGCCAGTAAACTAGCGGGGACCTACGAGCAGTACTTC.

With respect to this clonotype: A read error may account for a junction end that differs from germline. V gene TRBV20-1 combines with J gene TRBJ2-3; 8 positions match TRBD2. The CDR3 loop spans 14 amino acids. Germline V gives CDR1 DFQATT, CDR2 SNEGSKA (reference sequence). CDR3 in amino acids: CSAISGSVTDAQYF. CDR3 sequence (DNA): TGCAGTGCTATAAGCGGGAGTGTCACAGATGCGCAGTATTTT.

The rearrangement links TRBV4-1 to TRBJ1-5; tentatively, D is TRBD1 (5 bases). The CDR3 contains 17 residues. Trimming left V 1 base short and J 0 bases short, with 13 bases between. Germline loops: CDR1 MGHRA, CDR2 YSYEKL. In DNA form, the CDR3 reads TGCGCCAGCAGCCAAGGGGGGGGAGGGGCTAGCAATCAGCCCCAGCATTTT. Protein: CASSQGGGGASNQPQHF.

To note about this clonotype: Germline is not matched at one junction end, which may reflect a read error. CDR3 coding DNA: TGCGGTGCTAGAGGATGGAGCTCACCCCTCCACTTT. Protein sequence: CGARGWSSPLHF. The rearrangement links TRBV20-1 to TRBJ1-6; no reliable D call. The CDR3 has 12 residues. CDR1 is DFQATT and CDR2 is SNEGSKA in the germline V gene (reference sequence).

V and J are TRBV20-1 and TRBJ2-3; 7 bases agree with TRBD1. J gave up 4 bases and V 3 bases, and 1 base lay outside the gene matches. Germline V lookup: CDR1 DFQATT, CDR2 SNEGSKA (reference sequence). This CDR3 has 12 amino acids. The CDR3 region has the DNA TGCAGTGCTAGTCAGGGGGCAGATACGCAGTATTTT. It specifies CSASQGADTQYF.

Comments on this clonotype: A read error may explain this, as a much larger clone is one base away. It is likely a read error, because the conserved phenylalanine at the end of the CDR3 is missing. The rearrangement uses TRBV6-1 and TRBJ2-3; TRBD2 aligns across 11 bases. J was trimmed by 7 bases and V by 3 bases; bases with no gene match: 3. Germline CDR1 is MNHNS and CDR2 is SASEGT. The CDR3 runs 14 residues. The CDR3 spells CASSEGLAAHTQYS. CDR3 in DNA: TGTGCCAGCAGTGAGGGACTAGCGGCGCATACGCAGTATTCT.

This clonotype was observed a few times. V and J are TRBV24-1 and TRBJ2-5; D unclear. The V gene's germline CDR1 is KGHDR and CDR2 SFDVKD. Trimming took off 4 bases at V and 5 bases at J, with 13 bases between the two ends. CDR3 length equals 14 residues. The CDR3 sequence is CATSDPSSHETQYF. CDR3 nucleotides: TGTGCCACCAGTGACCCAAGTTCTCATGAGACCCAGTACTTC.

Turning to this clonotype: A clone one base away is much larger, so this may be a read error. V usage is TRBV11-1 and J usage is TRBJ2-1; D gene uncertain. The CDR3 contains 16 residues. Germline-derived CDR1 and CDR2 are SGHAT and FQDESV (reference sequence). The DNA for the CDR3 is TGTGTCAGCAGCTTTAGGTTTAGTTTAGCCCCCAATGAGCAGTTCTTC. As protein: CVSSFRFSLAPNEQFF.

V and J are TRBV6-1 and TRBJ1-5; D might be TRBD1 (5 bases). Trimming took off 6 bases at V and 7 bases at J, with 16 bases between the two ends. Germline CDR1 is MNHNS and CDR2 is SASEGT. The CDR3 sequence is 14 residues long. The CDR3 loop is CASSPVGGEQPQHF. In nucleotides, the CDR3 is TGTGCCAGCAGCCCCGTGGGGGGAGAACAGCCCCAGCATTTT.

This clonotype has ten or more counts. The chain has TRBV11-2 and TRBJ2-3; 9 bases align to TRBD2. CDR3 length: 16 residues. V gave up 5 bases and J gave up 0 bases; unmatched junction bases: 6. Germline V gives CDR1 SGHAT, CDR2 FQNNGV. This CDR3 reads CASSPNSGGSTDTQYF. In DNA, the CDR3 is TGTGCCAGCAGCCCAAATAGCGGGGGTAGCACAGATACGCAGTATTTT. Drawing the rest from reference TRBV11-2 and TRBJ2-3, the complete variable domain is EAGVAQSPRYKIIEKRQSVAFWCNPISGHATLYWYQQILGQGPKLLIQFQNNGVVDDSQLPKDRFSAERLKGVDSTLKIQPAKLEDSAVYLCASSPNSGGSTDTQYFGPGTRLTVL.

The chain employs TRBV28 and TRBJ1-2; the D is unclear. The CDR3 sequence is 15 residues long. The germline CDR1 and CDR2 sequences are MDHEN and SYDVKM. With 3 bases removed from V and 3 bases from J, the gap between germline ends came to 14 bases. CDR3 in amino acids: CASSLGGYRDYGYTF. In DNA, the CDR3 is TGTGCCAGCAGTTTGGGAGGGTACCGCGACTATGGCTACACCTTC.

DNA of the CDR3: TGCGCCAGCAGTGAAGGGGCGGTCGGGACCGGGGAGCTGTTTTTT. It is translated as CASSEGAVGTGELFF. The chain links TRBV10-1 to TRBJ2-2; weak D call: TRBD1 (5 bases). The CDR3 runs 15 residues. Trimming removed 3 bases from V and 5 bases from J, with 13 bases in between. CDR1 and CDR2 (germline): WNHNN, SYGVQD (reference sequence).

The chain links TRBV20-1 to TRBJ2-5; D uncertain. Per germline, CDR1 DFQATT and CDR2 SNEGSKA (reference sequence). Trimming removed 5 bases from V and 4 bases from J, with 17 bases in between. The CDR3 runs 14 residues. The CDR3 region is CSARGGSPGETQYF. As DNA, the CDR3 is TGCAGTGCTCGAGGCGGCTCTCCGGGAGAGACCCAGTACTTC.

J is TRBJ1-6 and V is TRBV5-1; D unresolved. V was trimmed by 2 bases and J by 8 bases, leaving 8 bases between them. Germline CDR1 SGHRS, CDR2 YFSETQ. The CDR3 contains 13 residues. The CDR3, as DNA: TGCGCCAGCAGCTTCACGTCGGATTCACCCCTCCACTTT. Protein: CASSFTSDSPLHF.

The sample holds a few counts of this clonotype. The V gene is TRBV10-3, the J gene TRBJ2-7, with 7 bases fitting TRBD1. Germline CDR1 is ENHRY and CDR2 is SYGVKD. The V gene end was trimmed by 4 bases and the J gene end by 2 bases; junction bases not matched to a gene: 5. This CDR3 region has 14 residues. CDR3 protein: CAISVTGQTYEQYF. CDR3 sequence (DNA): TGTGCCATCAGTGTTACGGGACAGACCTACGAGCAGTACTTC.

This clonotype appeared a single time. The chain joins TRBV20-1 to TRBJ1-2, with 11 bases that match TRBD1. Germline-derived CDR1 and CDR2 are DFQATT and SNEGSKA (reference sequence). The CDR3 has 14 residues. Trimming removed 3 bases from V and 3 bases from J; junction bases left unmatched: 3. In DNA, the CDR3 is TGCAGTGCTAGGGACAGGGGGCGGGACTATGGCTACACCTTC. It translates to CSARDRGRDYGYTF.

For this clonotype: Relative to the germline gene, one junction end is altered; a read error may explain this. The CDR3 spells CASKLYREYETQYF. The DNA for the CDR3 is TGTGCCAGCAAACTTTACCGGGAGTATGAGACCCAGTACTTT. J is TRBJ2-5 and V is TRBV2, with a weak D call TRBD2 (6 bases). CDR1 is SNHLY and CDR2 is FYNNEI in the germline V gene. The CDR3 is 14 amino acids.

This clonotype was recorded at least ten times. The chain combines TRBV19 with TRBJ1-2, with 9 bases aligning to TRBD1. Germline CDR1 reads LNHDA; CDR2 reads SQIVND (reference sequence). The CDR3 runs 15 residues. The J segment lost 5 bases and the V segment lost 3 bases, leaving 7 bases of the junction unmatched. The CDR3 region has the DNA TGTGCCAGTAGTATGGATGGACAGGGGAAATATGGCTACACCTTC. It yields the protein CASSMDGQGKYGYTF.